This T cell receptor beta chain was identified in a study of blood T cells in healthy people across ages. PCR was performed a second time for 7 to 11 cycles using a sample-barcoded 5' primer and a J-beta primer mix. There were at least 2.5 million CDR3-containing paired-end reads obtained from each sample. TCRdb redid the calling of the 5' RACE reads with MiXCR, one entry per CDR3 protein. Altogether around 1.5 million distinct CDR3 sequences are present, roughly 60% being singletons, with the ten largest covering over 6.5%. V lost 5 bases, J lost 11 bases, and 12 bases stayed unmatched. This CDR3 has 14 residues.

This TCR came from a man aged 18 to 29 in good health. The chain combines TRBV12-3 or TRBV12-4 with TRBJ2-1; 7 positions match TRBD2. The sequenced sample consisted of blood. The CDR3 reads CASSGADGREKQFF. DNA for the CDR3: TGTGCCAGCAGTGGAGCAGATGGGAGGGAAAAGCAGTTCTTC.